A single sample is the source of the 8 T cell receptor beta chains below, sequenced in a study of Graves' ophthalmopathy and Graves' hyperthyroidism. Amplification targeted the TCR beta CDR3 regions, with RNA transcripts as the source material. HTBI primers primed a first-round RT-PCR, and a second-round multiplex PCR followed. In TCRdb, the multiplex PCR reads were re-called with MiXCR into one record per CDR3 protein. The sample has over a million distinct CDR3 sequences; about 40% are singletons. Specimen: peripheral blood or thyroid tissue (not recorded which). Receptor source: an adult man with Graves' hyperthyroidism.

In this sample, this clonotype turned up many times. The V call is TRBV24-1, the J call TRBJ2-2; possibly TRBD1 or TRBD2 for D (5 bases each). V was trimmed by 2 bases and J by 5 bases, leaving 11 bases between them. CDR1 KGHDR and CDR2 SFDVKD come from the germline V gene. The CDR3 spans 15 residues. The CDR3, as DNA: TGTGCCACCAGTGATTCTGGGACCGTAACCGGGGAGCTGTTTTTT. This gives the protein CATSDSGTVTGELFF.

The rearrangement uses TRBV20-1 and TRBJ2-5; 13 nucleotides line up with TRBD2. Unmatched junction bases numbered 3, after V lost 3 bases and J lost 2 bases. The CDR3 totals 15 residues. CDR1 DFQATT and CDR2 SNEGSKA come from the germline V gene (reference sequence). The CDR3 DNA reads TGCAGTGCTAGCCGACTAGCGGGGGGTCAAGAGACCCAGTACTTC. Its translation is CSASRLAGGQETQYF.

The genes are TRBV19 and TRBJ1-1, with 7 bases fitting TRBD1. This CDR3 comprises 14 residues. CDR1 is LNHDA, CDR2 SQIVND, per germline (reference sequence). Losses at the gene ends were 1 base for V and 10 bases for J; bases not matched to a gene: 9. The chain's CDR3 is CASSIGQGPSGAFF. The CDR3 DNA is TGTGCCAGTAGTATAGGACAGGGACCGTCTGGAGCTTTCTTT.

The J gene is TRBJ2-5, the V gene TRBV18; weak D call: TRBD1 (6 bases). Germline CDR1 KGHSH, CDR2 LQKENI. The CDR3 consists of 14 residues. Trimming removed 5 bases at V and 5 bases at J, with 15 bases between. The CDR3 region has the DNA TGTGCCAGCTCATCCCGACAGGCGAGGGAGACCCAGTACTTC. This translates into CASSSRQARETQYF.

The V and J genes are TRBV5-1 and TRBJ1-2; D unresolved. CDR1 SGHRS and CDR2 YFSETQ come from the germline V gene. The CDR3 is 13 amino acids. V lost 3 bases to trimming and J lost 3 bases, with 9 bases between them. The CDR3 here is CASSYTVYYGYTF. The CDR3 coding sequence is TGCGCCAGCAGCTATACAGTATACTATGGCTACACCTTC.

For this clonotype: One end of the junction fails to match germline, which may point to a read error. The V and J genes are TRBV7-8 and TRBJ2-7, with D possibly matching TRBD2 (6 bases). Germline lookup yields CDR1 SGHVS and CDR2 FQNEAQ. The CDR3 is 14 residues long. In nucleotides, the CDR3 is TGTGCCAGTAGCTTTGTAGCGGAGCCATACGGGCAGTACTTC. The encoded protein is CASSFVAEPYGQYF. The full variable domain, rest sourced from reference TRBV7-8 and TRBJ2-7, is GAGVSQSPRYKVAKRGQDVALRCDPISGHVSLFWYQQALGQGPEFLTYFQNEAQLDKSGLPSDRFFAERPEGSVSTLKIQRTQQEDSAVYLCASSFVAEPYGQYFGPGTRLTVT.

The rearrangement links TRBV27 to TRBJ2-6, with 9 bases that match TRBD1. Germline V gene data show CDR1 as MNHEY and CDR2 as SMNVEV (reference sequence). The CDR3 covers 18 residues. J gave up 0 bases and V 6 bases, and 9 bases lay outside the gene matches. CDR3 DNA sequence: TGTGCCAGCAGCCCCCGGGACAGGGTGATCTCTGGGGCCAACGTCCTGACTTTC. It translates to CASSPRDRVISGANVLTF.

This clonotype occurred many times. The chain combines TRBV6-5 with TRBJ2-7; 7 bases agree with TRBD1. V was clipped by 0 bases and J by 3 bases; unmatched bases: 2. CDR1 is MNHEY, CDR2 SVGAGI, per germline. The CDR3 has 14 residues. CDR3 amino acids: CASSYSGGRYEQYF. Here the CDR3 DNA reads TGTGCCAGCAGTTACTCAGGGGGCCGCTACGAGCAGTACTTC.